This T cell receptor (beta chain) is drawn from a study of blood T cell repertoires in COVID-19. CDR1 and CDR2 (germline): MNHEY, SMNVEV (reference sequence). This CDR3 spans 15 amino acids. V lost 8 bases to trimming and J lost 0 bases, with 16 bases between them. The method was immunoSEQ multiplex PCR; TCRdb's version includes in-frame clones alone and lacks a portion of them. This table holds around 180,000 clones, roughly 80% found once. This receptor was identified in a man aged 50-60 years who had recovered from COVID-19. This chain joins TRBV27 and TRBJ1-1; a weak D match, TRBD1 (6 bases). Sequencing input: PBMCs or T cells enriched from blood (not recorded which). This CDR3 reads CASRSQGMVNTEAFF. In nucleotides, the CDR3 is TGTGCCAGCCGTAGTCAGGGGATGGTGAACACTGAAGCTTTCTTT.